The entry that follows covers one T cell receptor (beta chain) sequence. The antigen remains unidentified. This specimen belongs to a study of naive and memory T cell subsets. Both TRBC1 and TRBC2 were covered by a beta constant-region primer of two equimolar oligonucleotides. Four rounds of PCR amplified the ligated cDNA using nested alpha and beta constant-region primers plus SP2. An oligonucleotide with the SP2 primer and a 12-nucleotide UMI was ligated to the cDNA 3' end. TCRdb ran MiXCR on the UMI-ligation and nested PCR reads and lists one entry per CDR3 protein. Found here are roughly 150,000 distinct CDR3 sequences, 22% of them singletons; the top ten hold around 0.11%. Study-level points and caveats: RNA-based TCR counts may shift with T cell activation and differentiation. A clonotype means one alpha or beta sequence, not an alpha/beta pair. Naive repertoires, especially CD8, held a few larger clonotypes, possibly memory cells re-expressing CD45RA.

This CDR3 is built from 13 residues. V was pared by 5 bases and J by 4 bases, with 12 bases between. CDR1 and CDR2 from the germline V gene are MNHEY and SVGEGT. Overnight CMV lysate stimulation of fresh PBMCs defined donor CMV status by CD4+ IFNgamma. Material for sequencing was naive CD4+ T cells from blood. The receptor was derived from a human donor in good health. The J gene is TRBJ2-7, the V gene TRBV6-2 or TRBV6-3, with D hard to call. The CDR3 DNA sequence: TGTGCCAGCAGTAAACAGCATGGGTACGAGCAGTACTTC. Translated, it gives CASSKQHGYEQYF.